The sequence of this T cell receptor (beta chain) was determined in a study of T-cell memory formation after mild COVID-19. Germline V gene sequence: CDR1 MNHEY, CDR2 SVGAGI. CDR3 length equals 15 residues. Trimming took 4 bases from V and 5 from J, leaving 17 bases between them. TCRdb passed the 5' RACE reads through MiXCR, listing each CDR3 protein once. The sample lists about 400,000 distinct CDR3 sequences; more than 15% were seen once. The clonotype comes from a man between 18 and 35 years old who had mild COVID-19 (a few samples of this study predate the infection). Cell type and time point are not known. The sample comprised PBMCs or a T cell subset sorted from them (not recorded which). This rearrangement joins TRBV6-5 to TRBJ2-5; D perhaps matches TRBD2 (5 bases). The CDR3 coding sequence is TGTGCCAGCAGTTCCGCCCGGGGTGTGAGGGAGACCCAGTACTTC. Protein sequence: CASSSARGVRETQYF.